This section outlines one T cell receptor (beta chain) sequence together with its context. Its target is not known. Vbeta (60) and Jbeta (13) primers were used in the PCR. Repertoires were generated with immunoSEQ multiplex PCR, while TCRdb's copy carries only in-frame clones and drops some. Found here are around 150,000 clones, 76% of them singletons; the top ten hold 2.5% to 3.5%. The study sampled nominally healthy donors, though unrecorded immune exposures were likely. This sample was taken from a study of cytomegalovirus exposure and HLA in healthy donors. General study findings and limits: Most TCR beta V segments were productive about 90% or about 30% of the time in an earlier analysis. As immune exposure information, only CMV serostatus was available. Trimming of TCR beta V- and J-genes showed a link, identified in a later analysis, to a missense DCLRE1C variant.

The CDR3 spans 14 residues. V dropped 4 bases and J dropped 7 bases, with 15 bases sitting between them. Germline V gene lookup returns CDR1 SGHDT and CDR2 YYEEEE. This receptor was obtained from a male donor in good health and CMV-seronegative. The rearrangement links TRBV5-6 to TRBJ2-1, with D maybe TRBD2 (5 bases). Sequenced input: PBMCs. The CDR3: CASSPTRRGNEQFF. The CDR3 DNA sequence: TGTGCCAGCAGCCCTACTAGGAGAGGTAATGAGCAGTTCTTC.